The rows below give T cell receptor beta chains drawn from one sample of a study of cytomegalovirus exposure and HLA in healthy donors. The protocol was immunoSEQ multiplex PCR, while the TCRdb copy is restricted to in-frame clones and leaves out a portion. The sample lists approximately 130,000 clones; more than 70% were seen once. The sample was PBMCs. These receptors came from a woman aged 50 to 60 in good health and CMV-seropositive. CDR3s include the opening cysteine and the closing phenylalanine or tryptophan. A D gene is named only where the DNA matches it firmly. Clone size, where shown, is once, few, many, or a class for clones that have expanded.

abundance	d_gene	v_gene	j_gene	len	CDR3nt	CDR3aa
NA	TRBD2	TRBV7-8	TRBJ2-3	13	TGTGCCAGCAGCTTAGTGGGAGGGGATACGCAGTATTTT	CASSLVGGDTQYF
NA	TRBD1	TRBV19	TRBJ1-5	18	TGTGCCAGTACCCGGACAGGGGGTCGGGCCAGTAGCAATCAGCCCCAGCATTTT	CASTRTGGRASSNQPQHF
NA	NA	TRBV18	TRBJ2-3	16	TGTGCCAGCTCACCCGCGGGGCGAACTAGCACAGATACGCAGTATTTT	CASSPAGRTSTDTQYF
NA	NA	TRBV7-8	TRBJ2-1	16	TGTGCCAGCATGCGTTTCGCCTCCACCTCCTACAATGAGCAGTTCTTC	CASMRFASTSYNEQFF
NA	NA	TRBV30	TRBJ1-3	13	TGTGCCTGGAGCCCGACAGTAGGAAACACCATATATTTT	CAWSPTVGNTIYF
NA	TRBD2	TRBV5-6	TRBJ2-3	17	TGTGCCAGCAGCTTGCGTCGACTAGCGGTTAGCACAGATACGCAGTATTTT	CASSLRRLAVSTDTQYF
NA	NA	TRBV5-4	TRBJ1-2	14	TGTGCCAGCAGCTTGGCTGGGAGCATCTATGGCTACACCTTC	CASSLAGSIYGYTF
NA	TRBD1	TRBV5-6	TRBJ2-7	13	TGTGCCAGCAACTTAGGACAGGGGGGCGAGCAGTACTTC	CASNLGQGGEQYF
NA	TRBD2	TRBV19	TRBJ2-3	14	TGTGCCATCAGTCCGGGCGGGAGAGGTGATACGCAGTATTTT	CAISPGGRGDTQYF
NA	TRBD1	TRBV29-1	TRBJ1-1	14	TGCAGCGTTGAAGATTCACAGGGGCATGGGGAAGCTTTCTTT	CSVEDSQGHGEAFF
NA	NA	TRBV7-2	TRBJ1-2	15	TGTGCCAGCAGCTTAGGTGGCCGTTCTAACTATGGCTACACCTTC	CASSLGGRSNYGYTF
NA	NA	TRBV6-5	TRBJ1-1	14	TGTGCCAGCAGTTACTCTCAGTCGAACACTGAAGCTTTCTTT	CASSYSQSNTEAFF
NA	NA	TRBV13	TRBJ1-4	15	TGTGCCAGCAGCGACCAACAGGGTGTAACTGAAAAACTGTTTTTT	CASSDQQGVTEKLFF
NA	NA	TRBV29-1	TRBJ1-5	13	TGCAGCGTGGCCCAGGGCGTCAATCAGCCCCAGCATTTT	CSVAQGVNQPQHF
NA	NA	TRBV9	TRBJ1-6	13	TGTGCCAGCGGCAGGGACTATAATTCACCCCTCCACTTT	CASGRDYNSPLHF
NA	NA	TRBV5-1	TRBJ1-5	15	TGCGCCAGCAGCTTGGGGACATATAGCAATCAGCCCCAGCATTTT	CASSLGTYSNQPQHF
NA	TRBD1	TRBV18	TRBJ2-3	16	TGTGCCAGCTCACCACCGAGACAGGGGCCCACAGATACGCAGTATTTT	CASSPPRQGPTDTQYF
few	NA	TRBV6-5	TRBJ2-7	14	TGTGCCAGCATAAGCAACCGCTACCCCTACGAGCAGTACTTC	CASISNRYPYEQYF
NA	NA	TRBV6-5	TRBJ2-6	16	TGTGCCAGCAGTTACTCTGGGGGGGGCCGGGGTAACGTCCTGACTTTC	CASSYSGGGRGNVLTF
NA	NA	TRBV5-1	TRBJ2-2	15	TGCGCCAGCAGAACCCTCGGACAGAACACCGGGGAGCTGTTTTTT	CASRTLGQNTGELFF
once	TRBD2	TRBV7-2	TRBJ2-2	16	TGTGCCAGCAGCTCTCTAGCGGGGGGGCCTTCCGGGGAGCTGTTTTTT	CASSSLAGGPSGELFF
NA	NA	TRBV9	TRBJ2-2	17	TGTGCCAGCAGCGAGCCCCGAGGGACACTGAACACCGGGGAGCTGTTTTTT	CASSEPRGTLNTGELFF
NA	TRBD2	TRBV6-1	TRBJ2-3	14	TGTGCCAGCAATCCAGCGGGAGCATCAGATACGCAGTATTTT	CASNPAGASDTQYF
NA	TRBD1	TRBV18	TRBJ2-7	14	TGTGCCAGCTCACCAGACAGGGTAGTGTACGAGCAGTACTTC	CASSPDRVVYEQYF
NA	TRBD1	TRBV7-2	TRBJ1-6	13	TGTGCCAGCAGCCTGACTCAGGGGGATACCCTCCACTTT	CASSLTQGDTLHF
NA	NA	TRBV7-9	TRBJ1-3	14	TGTGCCAGCAGCTGGGGCTTCTCTGGAAACACCATATATTTT	CASSWGFSGNTIYF
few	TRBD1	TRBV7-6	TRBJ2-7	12	TGTGCCAGCAGCTCGACAGGGGGCGAGCAGTACTTC	CASSSTGGEQYF
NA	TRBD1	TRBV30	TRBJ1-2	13	TGTGCCTGGAGGCAGCAGGGGGCGCGGGGCTACACCTTC	CAWRQQGARGYTF
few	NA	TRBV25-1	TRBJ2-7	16	TGTGCCAGCAGTGCCGCCGGCGGGACAGCCTTCTACGAGCAGTACTTC	CASSAAGGTAFYEQYF
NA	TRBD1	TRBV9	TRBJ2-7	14	TGTGCCAGCAGCCCGGGACAGGGAACCTACGAGCAGTACTTC	CASSPGQGTYEQYF
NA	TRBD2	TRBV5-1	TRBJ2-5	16	TGCGCCAGCAGCTTGGAACCAGCGGGAGGTGAAGAGACCCAGTACTTC	CASSLEPAGGEETQYF
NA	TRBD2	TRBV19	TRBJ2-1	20	TGTGCCAGTAGCCCAATTACCGGGACAGGGTACCGGGATAGCGGGAGGGCACGATTCTTC	CASSPITGTGYRDSGRARFF
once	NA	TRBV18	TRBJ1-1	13	TGTGCCAGCTCGAGAGGAGAGAACACTGAAGCTTTCTTT	CASSRGENTEAFF
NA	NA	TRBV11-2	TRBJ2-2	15	TGTGCCAGCAGCTTTAGGACCCTAGCCACCGGGGAGCTGTTTTTT	CASSFRTLATGELFF
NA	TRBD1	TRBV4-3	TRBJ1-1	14	TGCGCCAGCAGCCAAGAGACAGGGGACACTGAAGCTTTCTTT	CASSQETGDTEAFF
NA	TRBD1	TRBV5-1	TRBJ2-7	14	TGCGCCAGCAGCTTGGGCGGACAGGGTGTCGAGCAGTACTTC	CASSLGGQGVEQYF
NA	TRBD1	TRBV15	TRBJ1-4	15	TGTGCCACCAGCAGAGACCCAGGGGGGAGTGAAAAACTGTTTTTT	CATSRDPGGSEKLFF
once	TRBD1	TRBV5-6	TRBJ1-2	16	TGTGCCAGCAGCTCGGCCGACAGGGTGGGGCTCTATGGCTACACCTTC	CASSSADRVGLYGYTF
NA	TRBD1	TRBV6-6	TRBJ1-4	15	TGTGCCAGCAGTCTGCGACAGGGACGAAATGAAAAACTGTTTTTT	CASSLRQGRNEKLFF
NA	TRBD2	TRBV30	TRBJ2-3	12	TGTGCCCGAACCGGGGGGGCAGATACGCAGTATTTT	CARTGGADTQYF
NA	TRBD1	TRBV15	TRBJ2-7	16	TGTGCCACCAGCAGAGACCGAGGACAGGGGGGTTACGAGCAGTACTTC	CATSRDRGQGGYEQYF
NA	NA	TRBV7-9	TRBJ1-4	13	TGTGCCAGCAGCTTCGGGGGAGGCGAAAAACTGTTTTTT	CASSFGGGEKLFF
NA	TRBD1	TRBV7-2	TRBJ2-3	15	TGTGCCAGCAGCCTGGACAGGGGGCGCACAGATACGCAGTATTTT	CASSLDRGRTDTQYF
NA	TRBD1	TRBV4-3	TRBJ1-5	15	TGCGCCAGCAGCCGCGTAACAGGGGGTAATCAGCCCCAGCATTTT	CASSRVTGGNQPQHF
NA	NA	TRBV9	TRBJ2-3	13	TGTGCCAGCAGCGCTTATAGTTCTTATTGGCAGTATTTT	CASSAYSSYWQYF
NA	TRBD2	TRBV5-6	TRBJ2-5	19	TGTGCCAGCAGCCCCGCCGGGGCTAGCGGGAGATATGGGCAAGAGACCCAGTACTTC	CASSPAGASGRYGQETQYF
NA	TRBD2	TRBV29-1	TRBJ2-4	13	TGCAGCGGACGACTAGCGGGAGGAGACATTCAGTACTTC	CSGRLAGGDIQYF
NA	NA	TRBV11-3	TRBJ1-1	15	TGTGCCAGCAGCTCATCGACAGGAATGAACACTGAAGCTTTCTTT	CASSSSTGMNTEAFF
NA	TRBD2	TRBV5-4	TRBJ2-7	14	TGTGCCAGCAGCACTAGCGGGACGTCCTACGAGCAGTACTTC	CASSTSGTSYEQYF
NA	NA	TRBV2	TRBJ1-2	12	TGTGCCAGCAGTGAAGCCAGGGGAGGCTACACCTTC	CASSEARGGYTF
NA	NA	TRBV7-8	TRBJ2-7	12	TGTGCCAGCTCGGGCGGGGCCTACGAGCAGTACTTC	CASSGGAYEQYF
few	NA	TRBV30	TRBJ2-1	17	TGTGCCTGGAGTCCGCGCCTCGGACAGGGAGGGATGAATGAGCAGTTCTTC	CAWSPRLGQGGMNEQFF
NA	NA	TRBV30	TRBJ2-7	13	TGTGCCTGGAGTGTAGGGGGTGGGGGCGAGCAGTACTTC	CAWSVGGGGEQYF
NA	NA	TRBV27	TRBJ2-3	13	TGTGCCAGCAGTCACGTACTCACAGATACGCAGTATTTT	CASSHVLTDTQYF
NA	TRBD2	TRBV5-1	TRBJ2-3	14	TGCGCCAGCAGCTTGGGGGACTACACAGATACGCAGTATTTT	CASSLGDYTDTQYF